The text below deals with one TCR beta chain. The target antigen is unknown. This sample is part of a study of OX40 agonist ivuxolimab in advanced cancers. Study-level information: Patients were infused with ivuxolimab every 2 weeks at 0.01 to 10 mg/kg. Findings of the study overall: Among the lowest peripheral clonal expansion occurred in 0.1-3.0 mg/kg partial responders. Clones of CD4+ and CD8+ blood T cells grew by week 6 at doses of 0.1 to 3.0 mg/kg.

Generated by immunoSEQ multiplex PCR, the TCRdb table keeps only in-frame clones and is missing some. This sample has 96,000 or so clones, with approximately 80% found just once. Trimming left V 8 bases short and J 4 bases short, with 27 bases between. The CDR3 has 17 amino acids. Germline V CDR1 and CDR2: LNHDA, SQIVND (reference sequence). The TCR comes from an adult with an advanced solid tumor such as melanoma, head and neck, liver or kidney cancer. The source material was CD4+ or CD8+ T cells sorted from blood, sampled in a trial of the OX40 agonist ivuxolimab. The V call is TRBV19, the J call TRBJ2-7; tentatively, D is TRBD2 (5 bases). The CDR3: CASRIGAYWEYSYEQYF. The CDR3 DNA reads TGTGCCAGTCGCATAGGAGCCTATTGGGAGTACAGTTACGAGCAGTACTTC.